These 21 T cell receptor beta chains came from one sample sequenced in a study of blood T cell repertoires in COVID-19. Using immunoSEQ multiplex PCR, the repertoire was profiled, and TCRdb retains in-frame clones only, with some absent. The sample holds 4,000 to 6,000 clones, approximately 88% seen once. The sample was peripheral blood. These receptors came from a man in his 70s with COVID-19, enrolled during active disease.

The CDR3 DNA reads TGCGCCAGCAGTTTCAGACTAGCGGGAGATAAGGGTGAGCAGTTCTTC. Its protein product is CASSFRLAGDKGEQFF. This chain connects TRBV10-2 to TRBJ2-1, with 12 positions matching TRBD2. V lost 5 bases to trimming and J lost 9 bases; unmatched junction nucleotides: 11. The CDR3 consists of 16 residues. Per the germline V gene, CDR1 is WSHSY and CDR2 is SAAADI.

V usage is TRBV7-9 and J usage is TRBJ1-3; perhaps TRBD1 as D (5 bases). With 3 bases removed from V and 3 bases from J, the gap between germline ends came to 9 bases. The CDR3 has 14 residues. Germline lookup yields CDR1 SEHNR and CDR2 FQNEAQ (reference sequence). DNA of the CDR3: TGTGCCAGCAGCTTCGGGACTGGTGGAAACACCATATATTTT. Translation gives CASSFGTGGNTIYF. The variable domain in full, completed from reference TRBV7-9 and TRBJ1-3, reads DTGVSQNPRHKITKRGQNVTFRCDPISEHNRLYWYRQTLGQGPEFLTYFQNEAQLEKSRLLSDRFSAERPKGSFSTLEIQRTEQGDSAMYLCASSFGTGGNTIYFGEGSWLTVV.

The chain employs TRBV5-1 and TRBJ1-2; a possible D gene is TRBD1 (6 bases). There are 13 residues in the CDR3. Germline loops: CDR1 SGHRS, CDR2 YFSETQ. Trimming shortened V by 4 bases and J by 2 bases, and 9 bases separated the two germline ends. The CDR3 coding sequence is TGCGCCAGCAGCCTAGGACAGAACTATGGCTACACCTTC. It specifies CASSLGQNYGYTF.

The chain has TRBV19 and TRBJ2-7, with TRBD2 matching over 10 bases. In germline, CDR1 is LNHDA, CDR2 SQIVND (reference sequence). With V trimmed by 8 bases and J by 6 bases, 4 bases remained unmatched. The CDR3 runs to 12 residues. The CDR3 DNA reads as TGTGCCAGTTCTAGCGGGGGAGGCGAGCAGTACTTC. Translated, it gives CASSSGGGEQYF.

This clone occurred once. The chain has TRBV5-1 and TRBJ2-6, with a possible D match to TRBD1 (6 bases). The CDR3 covers 17 residues. Germline V CDR1 and CDR2: SGHRS, YFSETQ. With 3 bases removed from V and 0 bases from J, the gap between germline ends came to 13 bases. The CDR3 loop is CASSWAGEISGANVLTF. The CDR3 DNA follows: TGCGCCAGCAGCTGGGCAGGGGAGATCTCTGGGGCCAACGTCCTGACTTTC.

Here the CDR3 reads CASSQAQRTLTDTQYF. CDR3 sequence (DNA): TGCGCCAGCAGCCAAGCCCAGCGGACTCTCACAGATACGCAGTATTTT. The rearrangement uses TRBV4-1 and TRBJ2-3; D may be TRBD2 (5 bases). V shed 1 base and J shed 2 bases, with 13 bases lying between them. Germline assignment: CDR1 MGHRA and CDR2 YSYEKL. CDR3 length: 16 residues.

CDR3 in DNA: TGTGCCAGCAGCCAAATCACAGGGTTGGAAGAAAAACTGTTTTTT. Translating gives CASSQITGLEEKLFF. This sequence joins TRBV3-1 (or the pseudogene TRBV3-2) and TRBJ1-4; D might be TRBD1 (6 bases). Trimming removed 2 bases at V and 8 bases at J, with 15 bases between. Germline assignment: CDR1 LGHDT and CDR2 YNNKEL (reference sequence). The CDR3 sequence is 15 residues long.

The chain combines TRBV7-9 with TRBJ2-3, with 9 bases matching TRBD2. The CDR3 is made up of 16 amino acids. Germline V gene sequence: CDR1 SEHNR, CDR2 FQNEAQ (reference sequence). After removal of 1 base from V and 5 bases from J, the junction contained 7 bases not matched to a gene. The CDR3: CASSLVAAGGRDTQYF. The CDR3 DNA reads as TGTGCCAGCAGCTTAGTCGCGGCGGGGGGGAGAGATACGCAGTATTTT.

The DNA for the CDR3 is TGTGCCTGGAGTGTACTGTGGGGGGTCCAAGAGACCCAGTACTTC. Protein product: CAWSVLWGVQETQYF. J is TRBJ2-5 and V is TRBV30, with a tentative D call TRBD2 (6 bases). Trimming took 0 bases from V and 1 from J, leaving 12 bases between them. There are 15 residues in the CDR3. Germline loops: CDR1 GTSNPN, CDR2 SVGIG (reference sequence).

The J gene is TRBJ1-1, the V gene TRBV7-9; D remains ambiguous. The CDR3 covers 13 residues. Germline V lookup: CDR1 SEHNR, CDR2 FQNEAQ (reference sequence). Trimming left V 5 bases short and J 2 bases short, with 9 bases between. CDR3 coding DNA: TGTGCCAGCAGCGTATTTGGCAACACTGAAGCTTTCTTT. It encodes CASSVFGNTEAFF.

The rearrangement uses TRBV6-5 and TRBJ1-2, with a weak D call TRBD1 (6 bases). The CDR3 runs to 15 residues. The germline V gene has CDR1 MNHEY and CDR2 SVGAGI. Trimming removed 6 bases from V and 3 bases from J, with 17 bases in between. The CDR3 is CASRRGTGRDYGYTF. CDR3 in DNA: TGTGCCAGCAGACGAGGTACAGGGAGGGACTATGGCTACACCTTC.

CDR3: CASSTSGGRNEQFF. In DNA, the CDR3 is TGTGCCAGTAGTACTAGCGGGGGGCGCAATGAGCAGTTCTTC. The chain combines TRBV19 with TRBJ2-1, with 11 bases aligning to TRBD2. CDR3 length: 14 amino acids. The trim removed 4 bases at V and 6 bases at J, leaving 2 bases unmatched. CDR1 is LNHDA, CDR2 SQIVND, per germline (reference sequence). Filled out from reference TRBV19 and TRBJ2-1, the complete variable domain reads DGGITQSPKYLFRKEGQNVTLSCEQNLNHDAMYWYRQDPGQGLRLIYYSQIVNDFQKGDIAEGYSVSREKKESFPLTVTSAQKNPTAFYLCASSTSGGRNEQFFGPGTRLTVL.

The chain uses TRBV19 and TRBJ2-2, with TRBD2 identical over 12 bases. The germline gives CDR1 LNHDA, CDR2 SQIVND (reference sequence). With V trimmed by 7 bases and J by 5 bases, 8 bases remained unmatched. The CDR3 is 16 residues long. The CDR3 region is CASTPTSGRGTGELFF. The CDR3 nucleotides read TGTGCCAGTACCCCGACTAGCGGGAGAGGAACCGGGGAGCTGTTTTTT. The full variable domain, rest sourced from reference TRBV19 and TRBJ2-2, is DGGITQSPKYLFRKEGQNVTLSCEQNLNHDAMYWYRQDPGQGLRLIYYSQIVNDFQKGDIAEGYSVSREKKESFPLTVTSAQKNPTAFYLCASTPTSGRGTGELFFGEGSRLTVL.

The rearrangement links TRBV14 to TRBJ1-1; possibly TRBD1 for D (5 bases). Germline-derived CDR1 and CDR2 are SGHDN and FVKESK. The CDR3 extends over 16 amino acids. The ends were cut back, 1 base at V and 5 bases at J, with 17 bases in the middle. CDR3: CASSQGHRGGRTEAFF. The CDR3 DNA is TGTGCCAGCAGCCAAGGTCACCGCGGGGGAAGGACTGAAGCTTTCTTT.

This sequence joins TRBV13 and TRBJ2-2; TRBD2 is a possible D gene (5 bases). V shed 6 bases and J shed 6 bases, with 17 bases lying between them. The CDR3 is made up of 15 amino acids. Germline V gives CDR1 PRHDT, CDR2 FYEKMQ (reference sequence). The CDR3 region is CASSWNDREPGELFF. The DNA for the CDR3 is TGTGCCAGCAGTTGGAACGACCGGGAACCCGGGGAGCTGTTTTTT.

This clone appeared once. The CDR3 region is CASSLDLRVTGNTIYF. The CDR3 coding sequence is TGTGCCAGCAGCTTAGATTTGAGGGTTACTGGAAACACCATATATTTT. V is TRBV11-2 and J is TRBJ1-3; D not resolved. CDR3 size: 16 residues. Germline assignment: CDR1 SGHAT and CDR2 FQNNGV. Trimming left V 0 bases short and J 2 bases short, with 11 bases between.

V and J are TRBV5-4 and TRBJ2-5; a weak D match, TRBD2 (6 bases). This CDR3 is 13 amino acids long. V lost 0 bases and J 5 bases, leaving 8 bases between the germline ends. The germline CDR1 and CDR2 sequences are SGHNT and YYREEE (reference sequence). CDR3 coding DNA: TGTGCCAGCAGCTTGGGTGCGGGGGAGACCCAGTACTTC. Translation gives CASSLGAGETQYF.

The chain has TRBV18 and TRBJ1-5; D remains unclear. The CDR3 totals 15 residues. Germline assignment: CDR1 KGHSH and CDR2 LQKENI. The V end lost 2 bases, the J end lost 0 bases, and 8 bases lay between the germline ends. The CDR3 region has the DNA TGTGCCAGCTCACCAGAGGATGGTAGCAATCAGCCCCAGCATTTT. This encodes CASSPEDGSNQPQHF.

The chain uses TRBV5-4 and TRBJ2-5; 7 nucleotides align to TRBD1. With V trimmed by 6 bases and J by 5 bases, 10 bases remained unmatched. Germline V CDR1 and CDR2: SGHNT, YYREEE (reference sequence). The CDR3 loop spans 14 amino acids. CDR3 DNA sequence: TGTGCCAGCAACACCGACAGGGCCAGCGAGACCCAGTACTTC. This translates into CASNTDRASETQYF. Together with reference TRBV5-4 and TRBJ2-5, the CDR3 gives the full variable domain: ETGVTQSPTHLIKTRGQQVTLRCSSQSGHNTVSWYQQALGQGPQFIFQYYREEENGRGNFPPRFSGLQFPNYSSELNVNALELDDSALYLCASNTDRASETQYFGPGTRLLVL.

This sequence joins TRBV12-3 or TRBV12-4 and TRBJ2-7; D ambiguous. The V gene lost 3 bases and the J gene lost 0 bases, with 6 bases spanning the gap. CDR3 length equals 13 residues. This CDR3 is CASSFINSYEQYF. CDR3 bases: TGTGCCAGCAGTTTTATTAACTCCTACGAGCAGTACTTC.

The rearrangement joins TRBV11-2 to TRBJ1-4; 7 bases map to TRBD1. CDR1 is SGHAT and CDR2 is FQNNGV in the germline V gene. The CDR3 covers 15 residues. Germline trimming cut 1 base from V and 8 bases from J; bases unmatched to any gene: 7. The CDR3 DNA sequence: TGTGCCAGCAGCTTAGCAGGGGGAAGATGGGAAAAACTGTTTTTT. Protein sequence: CASSLAGGRWEKLFF.